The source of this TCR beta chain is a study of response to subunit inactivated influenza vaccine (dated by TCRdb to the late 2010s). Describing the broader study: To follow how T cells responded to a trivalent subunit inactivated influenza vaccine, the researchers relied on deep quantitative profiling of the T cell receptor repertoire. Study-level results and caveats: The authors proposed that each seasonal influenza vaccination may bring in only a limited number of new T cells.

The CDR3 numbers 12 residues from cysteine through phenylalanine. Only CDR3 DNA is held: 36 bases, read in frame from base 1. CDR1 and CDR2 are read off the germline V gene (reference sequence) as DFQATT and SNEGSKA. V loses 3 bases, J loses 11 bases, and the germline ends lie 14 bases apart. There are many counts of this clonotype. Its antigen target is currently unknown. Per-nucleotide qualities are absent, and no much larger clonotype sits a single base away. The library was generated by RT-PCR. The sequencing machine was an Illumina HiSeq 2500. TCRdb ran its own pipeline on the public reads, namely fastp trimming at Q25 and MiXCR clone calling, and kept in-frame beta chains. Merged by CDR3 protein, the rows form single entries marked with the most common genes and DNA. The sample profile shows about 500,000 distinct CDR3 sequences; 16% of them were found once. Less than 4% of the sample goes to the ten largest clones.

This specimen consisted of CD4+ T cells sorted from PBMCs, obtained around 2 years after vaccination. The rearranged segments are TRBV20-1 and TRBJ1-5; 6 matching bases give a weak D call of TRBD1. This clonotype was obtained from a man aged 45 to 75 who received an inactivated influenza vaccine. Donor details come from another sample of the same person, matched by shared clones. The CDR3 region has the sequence CSASGQPPAQHF. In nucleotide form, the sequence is TGCAGTGCTAGTGGACAGCCTCCCGCCCAGCATTTT.